This is a list of T cell receptor beta chains from one sample in a study of cytomegalovirus exposure and HLA in healthy donors. Assay: immunoSEQ multiplex PCR; the TCRdb copy retains only in-frame clones and omits some. The repertoire includes approximately 210,000 clones, around 75% of them detected once, and more than 0.35% sits in the top ten. The sequencing sample was made of PBMCs. Every receptor here comes from a male donor in good health and CMV-seropositive. CDR3s leave out the opening cysteine and the closing phenylalanine or tryptophan. A D gene is named only where the DNA matches it firmly.

>TRBD2|14|TRBJ2-1|TRBV7-9
ASSLPRASGLNEQF
>TRBD1|13|TRBJ1-2|TRBV23-1
ASSHGTGQYYGYT
>NA|13|TRBJ2-2|TRBV7-2
ASTSRRGNTGELF
>NA|12|TRBJ2-7|TRBV9
ASSVGGQFSEQY
>NA|13|TRBJ1-5|TRBV7-2
ASSLANTVGQPQH
>NA|13|TRBJ2-2|TRBV7-6
ASSLYGSNTGELF
>NA|12|TRBJ1-2|TRBV5-4
ASSLVGVNYGYT
>NA|15|TRBJ1-2|TRBV21-1
ASSKANEGQGIYGYT
>TRBD2|13|TRBJ2-7|TRBV18
ASSPFELASHEQY
>NA|12|TRBJ1-1|TRBV9
ASSVGSLNTEAF
>NA|10|TRBJ2-3|TRBV28
ASSLFKDTQY
>NA|11|TRBJ1-1|TRBV7-2
ASSLLNSPEAF
>NA|13|TRBJ2-3|TRBV5-6
ASSLIHYPTDTQY
>TRBD1|13|TRBJ2-5|TRBV7-9
ASSLGGQGSETQY
>TRBD1|14|TRBJ1-5|TRBV5-5
ASSLVGTGGIQPQH
>NA|14|TRBJ1-3|TRBV21-1
ARSGEKGRYGNTIY
>TRBD1|13|TRBJ1-3|TRBV7-2
ASSLTGGDGNTIY
>NA|10|TRBJ2-2|TRBV6-6
ASSRPSGELF
>NA|11|TRBJ1-3|TRBV19
ASTEQEGNTIY
>NA|12|TRBJ1-6|TRBV6-6
ASREGLYNSPLH
>NA|12|TRBJ2-1|TRBV6-6
ASSYSRGGNEQF
>NA|12|TRBJ1-2|TRBV7-6
ASSLEVGGDGYT
>TRBD1|13|TRBJ2-1|TRBV11-2
ASSRGQPGLYEQF
>NA|11|TRBJ1-2|TRBV19
ASNFDKTYGYT
>TRBD1|11|TRBJ2-1|TRBV29-1
SAVTGEPREQF
>NA|11|TRBJ1-1|TRBV12-5
ARDSGGVTEAF
>NA|10|TRBJ1-2|TRBV10-3
ATSPANYGYT
>NA|10|TRBJ1-1|TRBV19
ASSQGNTEAF
>TRBD1|13|TRBJ1-2|TRBV19
ASSPDRGANYGYT
>TRBD1|14|TRBJ2-1|TRBV5-1
ASSFTTGSSYNEQF
>NA|14|TRBJ2-1|TRBV2
ASSGGAKGSYNEQF
>NA|10|TRBJ2-1|TRBV11-2
ASSLSSGEQF
>TRBD1|14|TRBJ1-6|TRBV5-6
ASSPDRRLYNSPLH
>TRBD2|9|TRBJ2-7|TRBV2
ASRALAEQY
>TRBD1|13|TRBJ1-6|TRBV28
ASSTGGLNNSPLH
>TRBD2|14|TRBJ2-5|TRBV15
ATSRVLIAGGETQY
>TRBD1|13|TRBJ2-3|TRBV5-6
ASSLRDSGTDTQY
>TRBD1|10|TRBJ1-2|TRBV27
ASSPTGAGYT
>TRBD1|11|TRBJ1-1|TRBV19
ASTLGQTYEAF
>TRBD1|14|TRBJ1-1|TRBV27
ASSQRQGARGTEAF
>NA|13|TRBJ1-6|TRBV9
ASSPHRAGNSPLH
>TRBD1|12|TRBJ2-5|TRBV7-7
ASSMTGGIETQY